The rows below give T cell receptor beta chains drawn from one sample of a study of blood T cell repertoires in COVID-19. Data came from immunoSEQ multiplex PCR; TCRdb stores just in-frame clones and leaves some out. Altogether 200,000 to 300,000 clones are present, 70% to 85% being singletons, with the ten largest covering around 9.6%. The sequenced sample was peripheral blood. The receptors here all came from a woman older than 75 with acute or convalescent COVID-19. The CDR3 runs from the conserved cysteine through the conserved F or W. The order of the fields is clone size, V gene, J gene, D gene, CDR3 protein, CDR3 DNA. A D gene is named only where the DNA matches it firmly. Size is stated for part of the rows, as once, few or many counts, or as a class when the clone is expanded.

once	TRBV19	TRBJ2-5	.	CARVEETQYF	TGTGCAAGAGTGGAGGAGACCCAGTACTTC
once	TRBV5-1	TRBJ2-3	TRBD2	CASSLGYTGTSGGAISDTQYF	TGCGCCAGCAGCTTGGGATACACCGGGACTAGCGGGGGGGCCATCTCAGATACGCAGTATTTT
few	TRBV5-1	TRBJ1-3	.	CASSPEVSYSGNTIYF	TGCGCCAGCAGCCCGGAGGTCAGTTACTCTGGAAACACCATATATTTT
.	TRBV7-9	TRBJ1-2	TRBD1	CASSSGTGGILVGAGYTF	TGTGCCAGCAGCTCTGGGACAGGGGGCATTTTAGTAGGGGCTGGCTACACCTTC
.	TRBV5-6	TRBJ1-5	TRBD1	CASSLGGTGFEPQHF	TGTGCCAGCAGCTTGGGCGGGACAGGGTTTGAGCCCCAGCATTTT
.	TRBV19	TRBJ1-1	TRBD1	CASRLRTGTEAFF	TGTGCCAGTAGGCTTCGGACAGGGACTGAAGCTTTCTTT
.	TRBV28	TRBJ1-5	.	CASRPGSYSNQPQHF	TGTGCCAGCAGGCCAGGGTCTTATAGCAATCAGCCCCAGCATTTT
.	TRBV28	TRBJ1-3	.	CASSLSLGGTGNTIYF	TGTGCCAGCAGTTTATCATTGGGGGGTACTGGAAACACCATATATTTT
once	TRBV7-2	TRBJ2-7	.	CASSRGGVRSGEQYF	TGTGCCAGCAGCAGAGGGGGGGTGAGGAGTGGCGAGCAGTACTTC
.	TRBV15	TRBJ1-2	TRBD1	CATSQRTGTNYGYTF	TGTGCCACCAGCCAACGGACAGGGACGAACTATGGCTACACCTTC
.	TRBV30	TRBJ2-7	TRBD2	CAWLPGLAGTVYEQYF	TGTGCCTGGCTCCCGGGACTAGCGGGGACCGTCTACGAGCAGTACTTC
.	TRBV6-5	TRBJ2-3	.	CASSYGSPGRDTQYF	TGTGCCAGCAGTTACGGTAGCCCCGGCCGAGATACGCAGTATTTT
.	TRBV30	TRBJ1-2	.	CAWSPRSRYYGYTF	TGTGCCTGGAGTCCCCGGTCTCGATACTATGGCTACACCTTC
.	TRBV5-4	TRBJ1-1	.	CASSQGQNTEAFF	TGTGCCAGCAGCCAAGGACAGAACACTGAAGCTTTCTTT
once	TRBV3-1/TRBV3-2	TRBJ2-1	.	CASSPRGPFYNEQFF	TGTGCCAGCAGCCCGCGGGGGCCCTTTTACAATGAGCAGTTCTTC
.	TRBV15	TRBJ1-4	.	CATSRDAGLNEKLFF	TGTGCCACCAGCAGAGACGCGGGGCTTAATGAAAAACTGTTTTTT
.	TRBV2	TRBJ2-5	TRBD2	CASSRSRGEETQYF	TGTGCCAGCTCTAGAAGCCGGGGGGAAGAGACCCAGTACTTC
.	TRBV7-2	TRBJ1-2	.	CASSLATGNYGYTF	TGTGCCAGCAGCTTAGCGACCGGGAACTATGGCTACACCTTC
.	TRBV4-1	TRBJ1-1	.	CASSQGDRGWVTEAFF	TGCGCCAGCAGCCAAGGGGATAGAGGGTGGGTTACTGAAGCTTTCTTT
.	TRBV11-2	TRBJ1-3	.	CASTPGRSGNTIYF	TGTGCCAGCACCCCCGGCAGGTCTGGAAACACCATATATTTT
.	TRBV4-1	TRBJ1-3	.	CASSQDTGSGNTIYF	TGCGCCAGCAGCCAAGATACAGGTTCTGGAAACACCATATATTTT
.	TRBV18	TRBJ2-5	.	CASSPMAGSLGETQYF	TGTGCCAGCTCACCCATGGCCGGGAGCCTGGGAGAGACCCAGTACTTC
once	TRBV28	TRBJ2-1	.	CASSLGAGYNEQFF	TGTGCCAGCAGTTTAGGCGCAGGGTACAATGAGCAGTTCTTC
.	TRBV9	TRBJ1-3	.	CASSTRTVYSGNTIYF	TGTGCCAGCAGCACCCGAACAGTCTACTCTGGAAACACCATATATTTT
.	TRBV5-1	TRBJ1-1	.	CASSPTTGVNTEAFF	TGCGCCAGCAGCCCGACGACAGGAGTGAACACTGAAGCTTTCTTT
.	TRBV19	TRBJ1-3	.	CATSGVTGNTIYF	TGTGCCACTTCCGGGGTTACTGGAAACACCATATATTTT
.	TRBV28	TRBJ1-5	.	CASSFAGWSNQPQHF	TGTGCCAGCAGTTTCGCAGGGTGGAGCAATCAGCCCCAGCATTTT
.	TRBV28	TRBJ2-7	TRBD1	CASRGQGLSYEQYF	TGTGCCAGCAGGGGACAGGGGCTCTCCTACGAGCAGTACTTC
.	TRBV6-6	TRBJ1-3	TRBD1	CASITPGTAVSTIYF	TGTGCCAGCATAACCCCAGGGACAGCGGTCAGCACCATATATTTT
.	TRBV19	TRBJ2-7	TRBD2	CASSMSGGEYEQYF	TGTGCCAGTAGTATGAGCGGGGGGGAATACGAGCAGTACTTC
.	TRBV5-1	TRBJ2-7	TRBD1	CASSGRGPGSYEQYF	TGCGCCAGCAGCGGCAGGGGGCCAGGGTCCTACGAGCAGTACTTC
.	TRBV7-6	TRBJ1-6	.	CASSLAGGRPSNSPLHF	TGTGCCAGCAGCTTAGCGGGGGGACGACCTAGTAATTCACCCCTCCACTTT
.	TRBV5-1	TRBJ1-5	.	CASSLETGSNQPQHF	TGCGCCAGCAGCTTGGAGACCGGGAGCAATCAGCCCCAGCATTTT
.	TRBV27	TRBJ2-3	.	CASSLSNPPDTQYF	TGTGCCAGCAGTTTATCTAATCCCCCAGATACGCAGTATTTT
.	TRBV29-1	TRBJ1-2	.	CSVDLQGTDYGYTF	TGCAGCGTTGACTTGCAGGGAACTGACTATGGCTACACCTTC
.	TRBV6-5	TRBJ1-1	TRBD1	CASGTGETEAFF	TGTGCCAGCGGGACAGGGGAGACTGAAGCTTTCTTT
.	TRBV7-9	TRBJ2-3	TRBD2	CASSLAGLAGDTQYF	TGTGCCAGCAGCTTAGCCGGACTAGCAGGAGATACGCAGTATTTT
.	TRBV14	TRBJ1-5	.	CASSQSRGQPQHF	TGTGCCAGCAGCCAATCTCGGGGTCAGCCCCAGCATTTT
.	TRBV19	TRBJ1-5	.	CASSIRGRSNQPQHF	TGTGCCAGTAGTATTCGCGGTCGTAGCAATCAGCCCCAGCATTTT
.	TRBV14	TRBJ1-2	.	CASSHSGKTLNYGYTF	TGTGCCAGCAGCCATTCGGGGAAGACGCTTAACTATGGCTACACCTTC
.	TRBV6-5	TRBJ1-1	TRBD1	CASTKPGQTNTEAFF	TGTGCCAGCACGAAACCGGGACAGACGAACACTGAAGCTTTCTTT
.	TRBV2	TRBJ1-6	.	CASSTTGTGSSPLHF	TGTGCCAGCAGTACTACAGGAACCGGGAGTTCACCCCTCCACTTT
once	TRBV18	TRBJ1-4	TRBD1	CASSPPQVGQGYEKLFF	TGTGCCAGCTCACCACCCCAAGTCGGACAGGGATATGAAAAACTGTTTTTT
.	TRBV28	TRBJ1-5	.	CASRLGLGGGYESNQPQHF	TGTGCCAGCAGACTTGGTTTGGGTGGAGGGTACGAGAGCAATCAGCCCCAGCATTTT
.	TRBV14	TRBJ1-2	.	CASSQVSGQRYGYTF	TGTGCCAGCAGCCAAGTTTCAGGACAGAGATATGGCTACACCTTC
.	TRBV7-2	TRBJ1-2	TRBD1	CASSLGTGGRYGYTF	TGTGCCAGCAGCTTAGGGACAGGGGGCCGGTATGGCTACACCTTC
.	TRBV18	TRBJ1-5	.	CASSPMAEYSNQPQHF	TGTGCCAGCTCACCAATGGCAGAATATAGCAATCAGCCCCAGCATTTT
few	TRBV9	TRBJ1-5	TRBD1	CASSVRLWSGTGIYQPQHF	TGTGCCAGCAGCGTACGCCTGTGGTCGGGGACAGGGATCTATCAGCCCCAGCATTTT
once	TRBV3-1/TRBV3-2	TRBJ1-4	.	CASSQGAGEPSNEKLFF	TGTGCCAGCAGCCAAGGGGCAGGGGAACCCTCTAATGAAAAACTGTTTTTT
.	TRBV3-1/TRBV3-2	TRBJ2-7	TRBD1	CASSQGPGTGEWEF	TGTGCCAGCAGCCAAGGACCGGGGACAGGGGAATGGGAGTTC
once	TRBV6-5	TRBJ2-3	TRBD2	CASRKAGGPTDTQYF	TGTGCCAGCAGGAAAGCGGGGGGGCCCACAGATACGCAGTATTTT
.	TRBV9	TRBJ1-2	.	CASAAGPLYGYTF	TGTGCCAGCGCCGCAGGGCCCCTCTATGGCTACACCTTC
.	TRBV27	TRBJ2-2	TRBD1	CASSSYGTGAGGELFF	TGTGCCAGCAGTTCATATGGGACAGGGGCCGGCGGGGAGCTGTTTTTT
.	TRBV7-2	TRBJ1-2	TRBD1	CASSLGEGQGRGYTF	TGTGCCAGCAGCTTAGGTGAAGGACAGGGGCGAGGCTACACCTTC
.	TRBV9	TRBJ2-1	.	CASSVEPSSNEQFF	TGTGCCAGCAGCGTAGAGCCCTCCTCCAATGAGCAGTTCTTC